This TCR beta chain was identified during a study of chemoradiotherapy in HPV16-positive cancers. Repertoires were generated with immunoSEQ multiplex PCR, while TCRdb's copy carries only in-frame clones and drops some. This sample has about 16,000 clones, with approximately 70% found just once. General study points: HPV-specific T cells were functionally defined from only a couple of HPV16-positive patients. During treatment, candidate HPV-specific clones and E7-related motifs expanded in tumor.

This CDR3 contains 14 residues. V dropped 1 base and J dropped 4 bases, with 10 bases sitting between them. Germline V gives CDR1 MGHRA, CDR2 YSYEKL. In the case of this clone: Its matching antigen is unknown.

Material: tumor tissue, obtained from a patient who underwent chemoradiotherapy. This TCR was recovered from a human donor with HPV-associated anogenital cancer. The chain carries TRBV4-1 and TRBJ1-2, with D maybe TRBD1 (5 bases). CDR3: CASSQVGGSYGYTF. The CDR3, as DNA: TGCGCCAGCAGCCAAGTCGGGGGTAGCTATGGCTACACCTTC.